This record looks at one T cell receptor beta chain sequence and its context. This record belongs to a study of blood T cell repertoires in COVID-19. Study context: Both acute and convalescent COVID-19 samples were obtained from the United States, Italy and Spain. PBMCs, B-cell-depleted T cells, or T cells were the source of the cDNA or gDNA that made up the material.

This CDR3 is built from 14 residues. V was cut by 1 base and J by 5 bases, with 12 bases left in between. Per the germline V gene, CDR1 is SGDLS and CDR2 is YYNGEE. The protocol was immunoSEQ multiplex PCR, while the TCRdb copy is restricted to in-frame clones and leaves out a portion. The sample shows around 400,000 clones, nearly 90% of them seen only once. It was within 2 weeks before study entry that exposed participants met a COVID-19 case. The sequence derives from a woman under 30 who had been exposed to COVID-19. The specimen sequenced was PBMCs or T cells enriched from blood (not recorded which). The V gene is TRBV9, the J gene TRBJ1-1, with a weak D call TRBD1 (6 bases). Here the CDR3 DNA reads TGTGCCAGCAGCGTATCACAGGGTGATACTGAAGCTTTCTTT. Translation gives CASSVSQGDTEAFF.